This entry lists 30 T cell receptor beta chains sequenced from one sample in a study of cytomegalovirus exposure and HLA in healthy donors (dated by TCRdb to about 2017). The library was prepared using the immunoSEQ multiplex PCR assay. Here the immuneACCESS table is served through TCRdb, limited to in-frame sequences with V and J called. Missing clones are a known gap in these copies; in checked studies unresolved V genes cover under half, and the rest lacks a known reason. Present in this sample are 150,000 to 200,000 clones, more than 75% of which were seen just once. Clones ranked in the top ten supply about 7.7% of the sample. The sample comprised PBMCs. The origin of the receptors is a man in his thirties or forties in good health and CMV-seropositive.

The chain joins TRBV7-6 to TRBJ2-2, with D uncertain. V lost 5 bases and J 6 bases, leaving 16 bases between the germline ends. Per germline, CDR1 SGHVS and CDR2 FNYEAQ. The CDR3 spans 15 residues. In DNA, the CDR3 is TGTGCCAGCAGCACCCCTGGGGATTTAGCCGGGGAGCTGTTTTTT. Translated: CASSTPGDLAGELFF.

The gene calls are TRBV18 and TRBJ1-5, with TRBD1 as a possible D gene (6 bases). The V gene lost 2 bases and the J gene lost 3 bases, with 8 bases spanning the gap. Germline assignment: CDR1 KGHSH and CDR2 LQKENI. The length of the CDR3 is 14 residues. CDR3 amino acids: CASSPGQTNQPQHF. In nucleotides, the CDR3 is TGTGCCAGCTCACCAGGACAGACCAATCAGCCCCAGCATTTT.

This sequence joins TRBV19 and TRBJ1-1, with D tentatively TRBD1 (6 bases). V lost 4 bases and J lost 4, with 16 bases in between. CDR1 and CDR2 from the germline V gene are LNHDA and SQIVND (reference sequence). This CDR3 spans 15 amino acids. CDR3 sequence (DNA): TGTGCCAGTAGTAAGGAGGCAGGGGCCCCCACTGAAGCTTTCTTT. Translating it yields CASSKEAGAPTEAFF.

This clone was seen more than once but under ten times. The chain joins TRBV6-5 to TRBJ1-5, with a possible D match to TRBD1 (6 bases). Germline lookup yields CDR1 MNHEY and CDR2 SVGAGI. The V gene lost 3 bases and the J gene lost 7 bases, with 13 bases spanning the gap. This CDR3 region has 14 residues. The CDR3 loop is CASSYTGGGQPQHF. The CDR3 region has the DNA TGTGCCAGCAGTTATACGGGGGGCGGGCAGCCCCAGCATTTT.

This chain joins TRBV15 and TRBJ1-2; TRBD1 aligns across 7 bases. The CDR3 contains 12 residues. The V gene end was trimmed by 5 bases and the J gene end by 7 bases; junction bases not matched to a gene: 4. Germline values: CDR1 LNHNV, CDR2 YYDKDF (reference sequence). Here the CDR3 reads CATSSHRGGYTF. The CDR3 region has the DNA TGTGCCACCAGCTCCCACAGGGGTGGCTACACCTTC. The variable domain in full, with the rest retrieved from reference TRBV15 and TRBJ1-2, is DAMVIQNPRYQVTQFGKPVTLSCSQTLNHNVMYWYQQKSSQAPKLLFHYYDKDFNNEADTPDNFQSRRPNTSFCFLDIRSPGLGDTAMYLCATSSHRGGYTFGSGTRLTVV.

The CDR3: CASSPPLAGFEQYF. The CDR3 DNA reads TGTGCCAGCAGCCCTCCCTTAGCGGGGTTCGAGCAGTACTTC. The chain joins TRBV6-6 to TRBJ2-7, with TRBD2 identical over 8 bases. The germline gives CDR1 MNHNY, CDR2 SVGAGI (reference sequence). After removal of 6 bases from V and 6 bases from J, the junction contained 10 bases not matched to a gene. The CDR3 has 14 residues.

The J gene is TRBJ2-3, the V gene TRBV4-1; no firm D call. The CDR3 is made up of 14 amino acids. CDR1 and CDR2 from the germline V gene are MGHRA and YSYEKL. The V end was cut by 5 bases, the J end by 9 bases, with 18 bases between. CDR3 sequence: CASSFPGRAGTQYF. The DNA of the CDR3 is TGCGCCAGCAGCTTTCCCGGCCGAGCCGGAACGCAGTATTTT.

The CDR3, as DNA: TGTGCCAGCAGGACGGGACAGGGGCTTTACACTGAAGCTTTCTTT. It encodes CASRTGQGLYTEAFF. The chain joins TRBV6-1 to TRBJ1-1, with TRBD1 matching 10 bases. Germline assignment: CDR1 MNHNS and CDR2 SASEGT. CDR3 length: 15 amino acids. Losses at the gene ends were 6 bases for V and 3 bases for J; bases not matched to a gene: 7.

The gene calls are TRBV4-1 and TRBJ2-7; D not resolved. The CDR3 is 14 amino acids. The V gene lost 0 bases and the J gene lost 3 bases, with 9 bases spanning the gap. Germline-derived CDR1 and CDR2 are MGHRA and YSYEKL. CDR3 nucleotide sequence: TGCGCCAGCAGCCAAGACCCTAGGTACTACGAGCAGTACTTC. Its protein product is CASSQDPRYYEQYF.

The V gene is TRBV4-1, the J gene TRBJ2-7; D unresolved. Trimming pared 0 bases from V and 2 bases from J, leaving 11 bases between. The germline gives CDR1 MGHRA, CDR2 YSYEKL. CDR3 length: 15 residues. This chain's CDR3 is CASSQDWQATYEQYF. DNA for the CDR3: TGCGCCAGCAGCCAAGATTGGCAGGCAACCTACGAGCAGTACTTC.

This clone was seen once. V gene TRBV29-1 combines with J gene TRBJ1-1; D may be TRBD1 (6 bases). This CDR3 has 13 amino acids. Germline CDR1 reads SQVTM; CDR2 reads ANQGSEA. Deletions cut 2 bases from V and 6 bases from J, with 13 bases between. This CDR3 is CSVENRAGPEAFF. In nucleotides, the CDR3 is TGCAGCGTTGAAAACAGGGCAGGGCCTGAAGCTTTCTTT.

The chain joins TRBV9 to TRBJ2-3; 9 bases are shared with TRBD2. CDR1 and CDR2 from the germline V gene are SGDLS and YYNGEE. V was pared by 4 bases and J by 6 bases, with 15 bases of the junction left unmatched. There are 17 residues in the CDR3. CDR3 residues: CASSPRGGLAGTDTQYF. The CDR3 DNA follows: TGTGCCAGCAGCCCGAGGGGGGGACTAGCAGGAACGGATACGCAGTATTTT.

V usage is TRBV30 and J usage is TRBJ2-2, with 8 nucleotides matching TRBD1. The CDR3 sequence is 15 residues long. J lost 2 bases, V lost 1 base, and 3 bases had no gene match. Germline V gene data show CDR1 as GTSNPN and CDR2 as SVGIG (reference sequence). The CDR3 nucleotides read TGTGCCTGGAGTGGGGGACAGGTTAACACCGGGGAGCTGTTTTTT. It yields the protein CAWSGGQVNTGELFF.

V gene TRBV11-3 combines with J gene TRBJ2-7; D is unresolved. Germline CDR1 is SGHNT and CDR2 is YENEEA. V was cut by 5 bases and J by 0 bases, with 11 bases left in between. CDR3 size: 14 residues. The CDR3 DNA follows: TGTGCCAGCAGCCCGAACAGTATCTCCTACGAGCAGTACTTC. Its translation: CASSPNSISYEQYF.

CDR3 sequence (DNA): TGTGCCAGTACTCTTGGAGGGGGTGCTGGAAACACCATATATTTT. Amino acid sequence: CASTLGGGAGNTIYF. This chain connects TRBV19 to TRBJ1-3; D may be TRBD1 (6 bases). The CDR3 contains 15 residues. Trimming cost V 7 bases and J 2 bases, with 15 bases left between them. CDR1 and CDR2 from the germline V gene are LNHDA and SQIVND (reference sequence). Complete variable domain (other parts from reference TRBV19 and TRBJ1-3): DGGITQSPKYLFRKEGQNVTLSCEQNLNHDAMYWYRQDPGQGLRLIYYSQIVNDFQKGDIAEGYSVSREKKESFPLTVTSAQKNPTAFYLCASTLGGGAGNTIYFGEGSWLTVV.

This clone was seen a single time. The gene calls are TRBV6-5 and TRBJ1-5, with D possibly being TRBD1 (6 bases). The CDR3 loop spans 13 amino acids. Trimming took 6 bases from V and 5 from J, leaving 11 bases between them. Looked up from germline, CDR1 is MNHEY and CDR2 is SVGAGI. The CDR3 region is CASRSHRDQPQHF. Here the CDR3 DNA reads TGTGCCAGCAGGTCACACAGGGATCAGCCCCAGCATTTT.

V and J are TRBV15 and TRBJ2-7; 11 bases match TRBD2. Trimming took 3 bases from V and 6 from J; bases not matched to a gene: 10. CDR3 length: 16 residues. Germline V CDR1 and CDR2: LNHNV, YYDKDF (reference sequence). This chain's CDR3 is CATSSVVAGGPSEQYF. The CDR3 bases are TGTGCCACCAGCAGCGTTGTAGCGGGAGGGCCCAGCGAGCAGTACTTC.

V and J are TRBV29-1 and TRBJ2-7; no definite D call. V was shortened by 3 bases and J by 5 bases, with 8 bases between the two germline ends. Germline V lookup: CDR1 SQVTM, CDR2 ANQGSEA. The CDR3 consists of 11 residues. The CDR3 loop reads CSVDRYNEQYF. CDR3 DNA sequence: TGCAGCGTTGACAGGTATAACGAGCAGTACTTC.

In this sample, this clone turned up once. The V gene is TRBV4-1, the J gene TRBJ2-5; no reliable D call. Trimming removed 1 base from V and 5 bases from J, with 11 bases in between. CDR1 MGHRA and CDR2 YSYEKL come from the germline V gene. This CDR3 is built from 14 residues. The chain's CDR3 is CASSQAGVGETQYF. In DNA form, the CDR3 reads TGCGCCAGCAGCCAAGCCGGAGTGGGGGAGACCCAGTACTTC.

The chain uses TRBV13 and TRBJ1-1; D is unclear. The ends were cut back, 0 bases at V and 11 bases at J, with 13 bases in the middle. This CDR3 region has 13 residues. Germline V lookup: CDR1 PRHDT, CDR2 FYEKMQ (reference sequence). The CDR3 DNA sequence: TGTGCCAGCAGCTTAGGCAGCGGGGTTGGGGCTTTCTTT. Translated: CASSLGSGVGAFF.

The J gene is TRBJ1-6, the V gene TRBV27, with a tentative D call TRBD1 (5 bases). The CDR3 runs 14 residues. Germline CDR1 reads MNHEY; CDR2 reads SMNVEV (reference sequence). V was trimmed by 4 bases and J by 10 bases, leaving 14 bases between them. CDR3 protein: CASSSSGVGSPLHF. The CDR3 bases are TGTGCCAGCAGTTCATCGGGGGTCGGGTCACCCCTCCACTTT.

This rearrangement joins TRBV4-3 to TRBJ2-3; D is uncertain. CDR3 size: 12 residues. Germline lookup yields CDR1 LGHNA and CDR2 YSLEER. Trimming took off 5 bases at V and 9 bases at J, with 12 bases between the two ends. The CDR3 reads CASSGPSPTQYF. As DNA, the CDR3 is TGCGCCAGCAGCGGCCCCTCTCCAACGCAGTATTTT.

This clone was detected once. The rearrangement uses TRBV7-9 and TRBJ2-7, with D perhaps TRBD2 (6 bases). Trimming shortened V by 5 bases and J by 4 bases, and 9 bases separated the two germline ends. Germline loops: CDR1 SEHNR, CDR2 FQNEAQ (reference sequence). CDR3 length: 12 residues. The CDR3 DNA follows: TGTGCCAGCAGCCCCGGGAGATACGAGCAGTACTTC. Its translation is CASSPGRYEQYF.

The chain carries TRBV18 and TRBJ1-1; 11 positions agree with TRBD1. Per the germline V gene, CDR1 is KGHSH and CDR2 is LQKENI. The CDR3 runs 16 residues. V shed 4 bases, J shed 6 bases, and the junction held 10 bases outside the gene matches. The CDR3 reads CASSLSGTGGMAEAFF. As DNA, the CDR3 is TGTGCCAGCTCACTATCCGGGACAGGGGGAATGGCTGAAGCTTTCTTT.

The genes are TRBV5-6 and TRBJ2-1, with D unresolved. The CDR3 totals 11 residues. The germline V gene encodes CDR1 SGHDT and CDR2 YYEEEE. The germline V and J ends were trimmed by 2 bases and 8 bases, with 5 bases remaining between them. CDR3 DNA sequence: TGTGCCAGCAGCTTAGAACATGAGCAGTTCTTC. It yields the protein CASSLEHEQFF.

V usage is TRBV5-1 and J usage is TRBJ2-3; 9 bases map to TRBD2. This CDR3 contains 16 residues. V shed 0 bases and J 7 bases; nucleotides not matched to a gene: 9. Germline V gene data show CDR1 as SGHRS and CDR2 as YFSETQ. The chain's CDR3 is CASSLELAGPRHTQYF. In DNA, the CDR3 is TGCGCCAGCAGCTTGGAGCTAGCGGGACCGCGTCATACGCAGTATTTT. Full variable domain (outside the CDR3, taken from reference TRBV5-1 and TRBJ2-3): KAGVTQTPRYLIKTRGQQVTLSCSPISGHRSVSWYQQTPGQGLQFLFEYFSETQRNKGNFPGRFSGRQFSNSRSEMNVSTLELGDSALYLCASSLELAGPRHTQYFGPGTRLTVL.

This clone was found a few times. V usage is TRBV6-1 and J usage is TRBJ2-7, with D perhaps matching TRBD1 (6 bases). This CDR3 is built from 15 residues. Trimming removed 6 bases at V and 6 bases at J, with 21 bases between. Germline CDR1 reads MNHNS; CDR2 reads SASEGT. The DNA for the CDR3 is TGTGCCAGCAGGACCACAGGGTCACCTACGGGCGAGCAGTACTTC. As protein: CASRTTGSPTGEQYF.

This clone showed up just once. For the CDR3, the DNA is TGTGCCTGGAGTGTAGCGGGGGGCCTGAACACTGAAGCTTTCTTT. Translated, it gives CAWSVAGGLNTEAFF. J is TRBJ1-1 and V is TRBV30; possible D gene TRBD1, 6 bases. Germline CDR1 GTSNPN, CDR2 SVGIG (reference sequence). This CDR3 region has 15 residues. Trimming stripped 0 bases from V and 0 bases from J, with 11 bases between.

The J gene is TRBJ2-7, the V gene TRBV10-2; D remains unclear. Trimming stripped 6 bases from V and 7 bases from J, with 19 bases between. The CDR3 is 14 residues long. The germline gives CDR1 WSHSY, CDR2 SAAADI. CDR3 sequence (DNA): TGCGCCAGCAGCGGCGGACGGACCTCGGAAGAGCAGTACTTC. Protein: CASSGGRTSEEQYF.

This rearrangement joins TRBV5-1 to TRBJ2-7, with 9 nucleotides matching TRBD1. The V segment lost 1 base and the J segment 10 bases; nucleotides outside the gene matches: 6. In germline, CDR1 is SGHRS, CDR2 YFSETQ. CDR3 length: 13 residues. CDR3 sequence reads: CASSLSRDRDQYF. Here the CDR3 DNA reads TGCGCCAGCAGCTTGTCCCGGGACAGGGACCAGTACTTC.